This paragraph covers one TCR beta chain sequence. This entry comes from a study of T cell repertoires in cytomegalovirus infection. Unmatched junction bases numbered 11, after V lost 4 bases and J lost 9 bases. This CDR3 has 14 residues. TCRdb fed the reads into MiXCR, producing one record per CDR3 protein. The sample carries 510,000 or so distinct CDR3 sequences, 26% recorded once. V gene TRBV12-3 or TRBV12-4 combines with J gene TRBJ1-2; 7 bases are shared with TRBD1. Specimen: PBMCs. The receptor was isolated from a human donor in good health (CMV status not recorded). Some clones in this sample may be carry-over from other donors' samples. CDR3 nucleotide sequence: TGTGCCAGCAGTTACAGGGGATTCGGAATGCGCTACACCTTC. Amino acids: CASSYRGFGMRYTF.